This TCR beta chain derives from a study of siplizumab effects on memory and regulatory T cells. The germline V gene has CDR1 SGHNT and CDR2 YYREEE (reference sequence). The CDR3 totals 15 residues. V was clipped by 4 bases and J by 4 bases; unmatched bases: 8. About 1.1 x 10^5 TCR templates were measured in each sample. Some clones are missing from TCRdb's copy, which holds only in-frame ones; the method was immunoSEQ multiplex PCR. The sample has approximately 100,000 clones, roughly 93% seen once. This TCR was recovered from a human donor in good health. The specimen sequenced was non-Treg CD4+ T cells sorted from blood. The chain is built from TRBV5-4 and TRBJ2-3; 8 nucleotides agree with TRBD1. The CDR3 DNA reads as TGTGCCAGCAGCGGAGGACAGGGAGTCGCAGATACGCAGTATTTT. Translation gives CASSGGQGVADTQYF. Supplemented by reference TRBV5-4 and TRBJ2-3, the full variable domain reads ETGVTQSPTHLIKTRGQQVTLRCSSQSGHNTVSWYQQALGQGPQFIFQYYREEENGRGNFPPRFSGLQFPNYSSELNVNALELDDSALYLCASSGGQGVADTQYFGPGTRLTVL.